A selection of T cell receptor beta chains follows, all from one sample in a study of blood T cell repertoires in COVID-19. TCRdb keeps only in-frame clones here, not all; method: immunoSEQ multiplex PCR. The sample consists of 200,000 or so clones, approximately 83% of them appearing once. The sequencing sample was made of PBMCs or T cells enriched from blood (not recorded which). Receptor source: a woman in her forties with acute COVID-19. The CDR3 runs from the conserved cysteine through the conserved F or W.

v_call	j_call	cdr3_aa
TRBV19	TRBJ2-5	CASSTLPVETQYF
TRBV5-1	TRBJ1-4	CASSWDRGGEKLFF
TRBV3-1/TRBV3-2	TRBJ1-4	CASSPLLGGDEKLFF
TRBV10-3	TRBJ2-5	CAISPRTDQETQYF
TRBV4-3	TRBJ2-7	CASSPRVWDEQYF
TRBV30	TRBJ1-2	CAWSVGIRGSAF
TRBV11-2	TRBJ1-1	CASGLTTGNTEAFF
TRBV6-5	TRBJ2-7	CASSLQGWHEQYF
TRBV19	TRBJ1-1	CASSSQGGAEYTEAFF
TRBV21-1	TRBJ2-7	CASSTGRGVYEQYF
TRBV3-1/TRBV3-2	TRBJ2-1	CASSQTYGWQFF
TRBV5-1	TRBJ1-2	CASSLSNRNYGYTF
TRBV19	TRBJ1-1	CASSIDIFGGTNTEAFF
TRBV19	TRBJ2-1	CASSAGLRSYNEQFF
TRBV7-2	TRBJ2-5	CASSTQGRGTQETQYF
TRBV3-1/TRBV3-2	TRBJ2-5	CASSQDFTETGQETQYF
TRBV9	TRBJ1-3	CASSVGQGSSGNTIYF
TRBV9	TRBJ1-1	CASSVGPGKGQGSEAFF
TRBV28	TRBJ2-3	CASSPGASGNRATQYF
TRBV9	TRBJ2-2	CASSVSGTGASTGELFF
TRBV5-1	TRBJ2-3	CATKTSATTRDTQYF
TRBV5-6	TRBJ1-1	CASRGRGNTEAFF
TRBV5-1	TRBJ2-5	CASSLAGEGKTQYF
TRBV2	TRBJ1-1	CASSFGELGEAFF
TRBV12-5	TRBJ1-1	CASAETGRTEAFF
TRBV28	TRBJ2-1	CASSFRGLRYNEQFF
TRBV3-1/TRBV3-2	TRBJ1-2	CASSPRLQIYGYTF
TRBV3-1/TRBV3-2	TRBJ2-7	CASSQRSGAKGDEQYF
TRBV7-9	TRBJ2-1	CASSFERPGLARNEQFF
TRBV19	TRBJ1-2	CASSIAPDSQRAYGYTF
TRBV6-5	TRBJ2-7	CASSTGVEQYF
TRBV19	TRBJ2-1	CASSISLAVYNEQFF
TRBV6-5	TRBJ2-3	CASRPGGAYTQYF
TRBV6-1	TRBJ1-3	CASSELVVKGNTIYF
TRBV15	TRBJ1-2	CATSRGDSPGYTF
TRBV12-2	TRBJ2-1	CASRPTDEQFF
TRBV6-2/TRBV6-3	TRBJ1-1	CASSRSGEAFF
TRBV30	TRBJ1-2	CAWSVRWASGYTF
TRBV6-1	TRBJ1-5	CASSEDLGQGNQPQHF
TRBV7-2	TRBJ1-5	CASSPQGDSNQPQHF
TRBV9	TRBJ2-3	CASSPTHYPGQGLVDTQYF
TRBV5-1	TRBJ2-7	CASSKGTGGYEQYF
TRBV4-1	TRBJ1-4	CASSQTGTNEKLFF
TRBV5-6	TRBJ2-5	CASSYDRGLSGTQYF
TRBV27	TRBJ2-1	CASSFRQFPNEQFF
TRBV27	TRBJ1-2	CASSGRQGGGYGYTF
TRBV29-1	TRBJ1-2	CSVGATGNQHGYTF
TRBV11-1	TRBJ2-7	CASSDGHSYEQYF
TRBV5-1	TRBJ2-7	CASSSSYEQYF
TRBV10-3	TRBJ1-1	CAIRDTGVGEAFF
TRBV6-1	TRBJ1-1	CASSERPGGGTEAFF
TRBV19	TRBJ1-4	CASSGQGLNEKLFF
TRBV3-1/TRBV3-2	TRBJ1-5	CASSHRQGGNQPQHF